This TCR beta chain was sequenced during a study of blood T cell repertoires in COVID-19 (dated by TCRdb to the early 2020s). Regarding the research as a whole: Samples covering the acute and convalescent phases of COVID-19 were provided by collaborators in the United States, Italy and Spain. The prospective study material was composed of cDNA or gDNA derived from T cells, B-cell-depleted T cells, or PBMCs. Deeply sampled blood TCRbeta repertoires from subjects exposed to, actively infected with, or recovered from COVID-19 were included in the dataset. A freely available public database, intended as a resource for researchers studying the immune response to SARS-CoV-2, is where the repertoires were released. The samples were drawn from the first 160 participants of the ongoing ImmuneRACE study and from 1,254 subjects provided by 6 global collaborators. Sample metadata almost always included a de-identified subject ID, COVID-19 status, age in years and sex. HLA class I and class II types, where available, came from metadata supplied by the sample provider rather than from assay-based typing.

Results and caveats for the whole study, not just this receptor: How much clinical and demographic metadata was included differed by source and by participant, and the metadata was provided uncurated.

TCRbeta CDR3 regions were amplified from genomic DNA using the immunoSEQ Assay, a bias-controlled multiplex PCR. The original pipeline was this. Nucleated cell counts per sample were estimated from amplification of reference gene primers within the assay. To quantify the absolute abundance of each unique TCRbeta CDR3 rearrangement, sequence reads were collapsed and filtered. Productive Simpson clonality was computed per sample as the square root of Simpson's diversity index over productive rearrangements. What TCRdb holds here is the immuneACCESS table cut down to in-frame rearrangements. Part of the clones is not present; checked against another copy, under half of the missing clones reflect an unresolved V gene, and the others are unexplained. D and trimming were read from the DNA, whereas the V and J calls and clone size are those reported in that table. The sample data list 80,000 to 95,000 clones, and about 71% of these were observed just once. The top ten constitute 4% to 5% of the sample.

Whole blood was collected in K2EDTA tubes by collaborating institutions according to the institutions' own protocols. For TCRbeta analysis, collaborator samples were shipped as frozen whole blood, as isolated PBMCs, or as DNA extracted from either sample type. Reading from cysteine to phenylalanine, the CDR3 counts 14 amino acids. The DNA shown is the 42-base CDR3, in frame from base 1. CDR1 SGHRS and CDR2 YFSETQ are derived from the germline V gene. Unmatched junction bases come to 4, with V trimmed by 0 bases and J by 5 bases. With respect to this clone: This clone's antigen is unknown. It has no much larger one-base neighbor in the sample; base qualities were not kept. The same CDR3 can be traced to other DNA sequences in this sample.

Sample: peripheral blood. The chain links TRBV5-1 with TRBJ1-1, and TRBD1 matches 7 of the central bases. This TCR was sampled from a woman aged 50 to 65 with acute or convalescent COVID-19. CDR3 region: CASSLEGARTEAFF. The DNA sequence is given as TGCGCCAGCAGCTTGGAGGGGGCTAGGACTGAAGCTTTCTTT.